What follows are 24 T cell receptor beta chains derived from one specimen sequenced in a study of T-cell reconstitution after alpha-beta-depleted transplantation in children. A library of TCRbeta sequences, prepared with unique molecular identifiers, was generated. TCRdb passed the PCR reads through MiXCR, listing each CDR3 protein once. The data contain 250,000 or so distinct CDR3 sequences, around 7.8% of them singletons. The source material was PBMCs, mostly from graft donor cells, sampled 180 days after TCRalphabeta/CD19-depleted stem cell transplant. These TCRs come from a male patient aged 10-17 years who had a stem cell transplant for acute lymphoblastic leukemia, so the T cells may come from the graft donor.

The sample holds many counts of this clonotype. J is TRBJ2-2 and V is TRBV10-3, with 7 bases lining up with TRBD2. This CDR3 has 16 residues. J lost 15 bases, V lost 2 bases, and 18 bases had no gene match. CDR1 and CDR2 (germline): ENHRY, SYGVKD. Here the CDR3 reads CAISEGLAGTPGPVFF. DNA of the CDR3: TGTGCCATCAGTGAGGGGTTAGCGGGCACCCCTGGCCCAGTGTTTTTT.

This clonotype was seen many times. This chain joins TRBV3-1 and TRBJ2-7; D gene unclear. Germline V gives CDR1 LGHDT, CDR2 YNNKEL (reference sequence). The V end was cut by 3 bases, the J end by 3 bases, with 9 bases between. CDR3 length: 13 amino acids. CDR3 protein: CASSHSSFYEQYF. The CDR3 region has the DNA TGTGCCAGCAGCCATTCTTCATTCTACGAGCAGTACTTC.

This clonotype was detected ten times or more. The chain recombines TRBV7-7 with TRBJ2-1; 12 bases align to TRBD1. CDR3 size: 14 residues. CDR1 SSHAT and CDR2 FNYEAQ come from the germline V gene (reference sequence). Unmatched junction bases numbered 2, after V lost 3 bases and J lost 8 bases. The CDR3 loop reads CASSLGQGAYEQFF. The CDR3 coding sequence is TGTGCCAGCAGCTTGGGACAGGGGGCCTATGAGCAGTTCTTC.

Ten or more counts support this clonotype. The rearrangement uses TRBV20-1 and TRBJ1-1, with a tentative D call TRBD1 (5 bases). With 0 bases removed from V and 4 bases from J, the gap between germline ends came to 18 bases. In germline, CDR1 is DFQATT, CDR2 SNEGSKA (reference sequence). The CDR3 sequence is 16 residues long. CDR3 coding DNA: TGCAGTGCTAGAGATTACTTGACAGCCGGACGCACTGAAGCTTTCTTT. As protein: CSARDYLTAGRTEAFF.

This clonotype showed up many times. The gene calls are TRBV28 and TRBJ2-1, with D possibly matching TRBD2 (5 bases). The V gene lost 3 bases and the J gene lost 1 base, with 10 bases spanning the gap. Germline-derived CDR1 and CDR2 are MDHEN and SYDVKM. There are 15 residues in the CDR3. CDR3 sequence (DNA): TGTGCCAGCAGTTTGATTGAGGGTTCCTACAATGAGCAGTTCTTC. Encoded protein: CASSLIEGSYNEQFF.

CDR3: CASSEEGGTEAFF. DNA of the CDR3: TGCGCCAGCAGTGAAGAGGGTGGCACTGAAGCTTTCTTT. The chain has TRBV10-1 and TRBJ1-1; D not certain. The CDR3 is 13 residues long. CDR1 is WNHNN and CDR2 is SYGVQD in the germline V gene (reference sequence). Trimming removed 3 bases from V and 4 bases from J, with 9 bases in between.

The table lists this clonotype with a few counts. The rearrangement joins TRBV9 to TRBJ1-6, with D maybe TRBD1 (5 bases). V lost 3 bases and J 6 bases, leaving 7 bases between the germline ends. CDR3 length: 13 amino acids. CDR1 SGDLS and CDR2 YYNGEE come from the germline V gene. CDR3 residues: CASSAGLNSPLHF. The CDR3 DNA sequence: TGTGCCAGCAGCGCGGGGCTTAATTCACCCCTCCACTTT.

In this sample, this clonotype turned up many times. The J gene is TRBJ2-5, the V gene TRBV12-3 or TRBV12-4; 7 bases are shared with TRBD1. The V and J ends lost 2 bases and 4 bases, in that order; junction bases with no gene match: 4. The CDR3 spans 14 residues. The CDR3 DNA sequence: TGTGCCAGCAGTTTATTAAGGGGGCGAGAGACCCAGTACTTC. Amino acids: CASSLLRGRETQYF.

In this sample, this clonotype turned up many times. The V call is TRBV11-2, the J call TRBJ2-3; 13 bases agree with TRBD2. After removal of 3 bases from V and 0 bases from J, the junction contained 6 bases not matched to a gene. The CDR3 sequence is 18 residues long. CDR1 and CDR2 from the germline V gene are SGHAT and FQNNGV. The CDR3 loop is CASSFGLAGALSTDTQYF. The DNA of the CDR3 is TGTGCCAGCAGCTTCGGACTAGCGGGGGCCCTTAGCACAGATACGCAGTATTTT.

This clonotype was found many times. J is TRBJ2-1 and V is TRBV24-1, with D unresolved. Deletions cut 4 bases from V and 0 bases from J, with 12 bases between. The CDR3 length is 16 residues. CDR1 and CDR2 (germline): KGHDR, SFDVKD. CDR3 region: CATSDPASSSYNEQFF. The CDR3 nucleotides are TGTGCCACCAGTGACCCGGCTAGTAGCTCCTACAATGAGCAGTTCTTC.

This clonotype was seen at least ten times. The DNA for the CDR3 is TGTGCCAGCAGCCTTGGGGGGGGCACGGGTGAGCAGTTCTTC. Protein product: CASSLGGGTGEQFF. The chain employs TRBV11-2 and TRBJ2-1; D is possibly TRBD2 (7 bases). Germline V gene lookup returns CDR1 SGHAT and CDR2 FQNNGV. The V end lost 5 bases, the J end lost 9 bases, and 17 bases lay between the germline ends. The CDR3 runs 14 residues.

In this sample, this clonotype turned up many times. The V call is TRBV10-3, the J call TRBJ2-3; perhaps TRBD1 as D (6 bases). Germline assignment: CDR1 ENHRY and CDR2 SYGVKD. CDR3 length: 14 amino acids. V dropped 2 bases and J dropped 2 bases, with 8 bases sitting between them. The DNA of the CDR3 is TGTGCCATCAGTGAGGGACAGTACACAGATACGCAGTATTTT. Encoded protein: CAISEGQYTDTQYF.

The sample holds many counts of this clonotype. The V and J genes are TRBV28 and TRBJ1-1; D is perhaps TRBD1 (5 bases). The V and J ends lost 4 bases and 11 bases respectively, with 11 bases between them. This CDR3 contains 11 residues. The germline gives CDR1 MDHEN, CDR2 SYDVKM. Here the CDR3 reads CASSWDLEAFF. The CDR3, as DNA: TGTGCCAGCAGTTGGGACCTTGAGGCTTTCTTT.

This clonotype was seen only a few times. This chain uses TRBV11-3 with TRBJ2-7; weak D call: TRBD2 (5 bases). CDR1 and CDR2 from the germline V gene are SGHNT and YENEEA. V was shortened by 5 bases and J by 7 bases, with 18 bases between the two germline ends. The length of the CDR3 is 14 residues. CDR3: CASSQYLHGGEQYF. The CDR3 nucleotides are TGTGCCAGCAGCCAATACCTCCACGGCGGGGAGCAGTACTTC.

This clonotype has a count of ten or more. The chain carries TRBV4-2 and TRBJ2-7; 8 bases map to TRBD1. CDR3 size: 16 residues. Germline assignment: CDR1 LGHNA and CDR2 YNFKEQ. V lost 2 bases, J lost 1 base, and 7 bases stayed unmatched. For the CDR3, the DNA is TGTGCCAGCAGCCAACCGGGACAGGCCTCGTCCTACGAGCAGTACTTC. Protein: CASSQPGQASSYEQYF.

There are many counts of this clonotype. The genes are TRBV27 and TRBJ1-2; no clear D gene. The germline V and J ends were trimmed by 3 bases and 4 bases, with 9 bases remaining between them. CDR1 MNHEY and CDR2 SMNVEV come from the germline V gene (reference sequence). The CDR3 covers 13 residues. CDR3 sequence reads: CASSFPNGYGYTF. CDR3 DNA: TGTGCCAGCAGTTTCCCGAACGGCTATGGCTACACCTTC.

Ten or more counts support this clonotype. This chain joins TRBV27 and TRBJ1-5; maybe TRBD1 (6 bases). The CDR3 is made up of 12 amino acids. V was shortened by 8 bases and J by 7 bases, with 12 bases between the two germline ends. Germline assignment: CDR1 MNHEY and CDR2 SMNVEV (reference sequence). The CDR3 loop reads CASRRGGQPQHF. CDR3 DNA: TGTGCCAGCCGCCGAGGGGGGCAGCCCCAGCATTTT.

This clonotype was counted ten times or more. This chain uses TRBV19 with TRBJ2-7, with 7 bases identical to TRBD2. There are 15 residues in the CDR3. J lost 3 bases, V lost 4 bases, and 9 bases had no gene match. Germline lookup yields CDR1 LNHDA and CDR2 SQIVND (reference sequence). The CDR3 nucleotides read TGTGCCAGTAGTAACTCCCTAGCGGATATCTACGAGCAGTACTTC. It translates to CASSNSLADIYEQYF.

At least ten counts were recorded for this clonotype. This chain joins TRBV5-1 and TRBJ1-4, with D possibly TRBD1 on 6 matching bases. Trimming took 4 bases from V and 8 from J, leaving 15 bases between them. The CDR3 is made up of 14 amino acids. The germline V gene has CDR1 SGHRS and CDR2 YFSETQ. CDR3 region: CASSRTAVGEKLFF. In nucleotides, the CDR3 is TGCGCCAGCAGCCGGACAGCCGTTGGGGAAAAACTGTTTTTT.

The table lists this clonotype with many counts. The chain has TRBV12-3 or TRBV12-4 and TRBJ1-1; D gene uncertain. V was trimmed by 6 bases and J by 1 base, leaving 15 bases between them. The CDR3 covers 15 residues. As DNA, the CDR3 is TGTGCCAGCAGCCCTACCTGGACGGGGAACACTGAAGCTTTCTTT. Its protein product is CASSPTWTGNTEAFF.

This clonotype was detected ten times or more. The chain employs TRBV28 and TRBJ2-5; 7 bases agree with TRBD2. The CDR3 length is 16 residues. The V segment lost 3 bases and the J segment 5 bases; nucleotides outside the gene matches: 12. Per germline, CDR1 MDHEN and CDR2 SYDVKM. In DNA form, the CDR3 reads TGTGCCAGCAGTTTGGGGGGAGGGGCCGGTCAGGAGACCCAGTACTTC. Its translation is CASSLGGGAGQETQYF.

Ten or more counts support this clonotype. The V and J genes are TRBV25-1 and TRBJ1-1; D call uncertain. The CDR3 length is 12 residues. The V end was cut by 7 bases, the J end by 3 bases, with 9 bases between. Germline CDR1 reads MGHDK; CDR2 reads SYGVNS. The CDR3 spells CASTHSDTEAFF. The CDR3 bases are TGTGCCAGCACCCACAGCGACACTGAAGCTTTCTTT.

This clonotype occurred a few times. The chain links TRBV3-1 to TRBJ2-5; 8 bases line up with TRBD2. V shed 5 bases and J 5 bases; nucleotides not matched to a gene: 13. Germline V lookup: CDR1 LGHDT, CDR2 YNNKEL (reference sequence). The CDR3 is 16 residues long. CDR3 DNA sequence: TGTGCCAGCAGCTGGGTAGCGGGGCCGGGATGGGAGACCCAGTACTTC. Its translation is CASSWVAGPGWETQYF.

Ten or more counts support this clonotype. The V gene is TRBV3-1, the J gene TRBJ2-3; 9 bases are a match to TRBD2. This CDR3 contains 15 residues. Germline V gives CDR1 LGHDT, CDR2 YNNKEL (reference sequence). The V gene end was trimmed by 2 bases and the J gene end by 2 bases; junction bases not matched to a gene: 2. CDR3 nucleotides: TGTGCCAGCAGCCAAATAGCGGGAGCCACAGATACGCAGTATTTT. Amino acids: CASSQIAGATDTQYF.